This TCR beta chain was sequenced in a study of OX40 agonist ivuxolimab in advanced cancers. Overall study results and limits: Dose levels from 0.1 to 3.0 mg/kg saw CD4+ and CD8+ blood T cells expand clonally by week 6. Partial responders receiving 0.1-3.0 mg/kg showed among the lowest clonal expansion. What antigens the expanded peripheral T cells recognized was never established.

Only in-frame clones appear in the TCRdb table, and some are missing; sequencing was by immunoSEQ multiplex PCR. Among 60,000 to 75,000 clones listed, approximately 86% were seen once. Germline V gives CDR1 SEHNR, CDR2 FQNEAQ (reference sequence). The V and J ends lost 5 bases and 11 bases respectively, with 13 bases between them. This CDR3 has 12 amino acids. In the case of this clone: Its antigen is undetermined.

The clonotype was recovered from an adult with an advanced solid tumor such as melanoma, head and neck, liver or kidney cancer. The chain recombines TRBV7-9 with TRBJ1-5; no firm D call. The starting material was CD4+ or CD8+ T cells sorted from blood, obtained in a trial of the OX40 agonist ivuxolimab. The CDR3 DNA sequence: TGTGCCAGCAGCCCCACGACGGGGTCCCAGCATTTT. It codes for CASSPTTGSQHF.